The next 21 T cell receptor beta chains were all read from a single sample in a study of T cells in Graves' hyperthyroidism and ophthalmopathy. Template material for amplifying TCR beta CDR3 regions consisted of RNA transcripts. HTBI primers drove first-round RT-PCR of the TCR CDR3. Each CDR3 protein gets one entry after TCRdb re-called the multiplex PCR reads with MiXCR. The sample lists hundreds of thousands of distinct CDR3 sequences; around 16% were seen once. The sample taken for sequencing was blood. These receptors originate from a woman aged 25 to 39 with Graves' hyperthyroidism.

This clonotype was picked up many times. V is TRBV2 and J is TRBJ2-3; the D gene is possibly TRBD2 (7 bases). CDR3 length equals 16 residues. V dropped 6 bases and J dropped 5 bases, with 21 bases sitting between them. Per germline, CDR1 SNHLY and CDR2 FYNNEI. CDR3 bases: TGTGCCAGCAGGGGATCCCTAGCGGAGGGGGTAGATACGCAGTATTTT. Translating it yields CASRGSLAEGVDTQYF.

This clonotype was seen more than once but under ten times. This chain joins TRBV5-1 and TRBJ2-7; TRBD1 agrees at 9 bases. After removal of 3 bases from V and 6 bases from J, the junction contained 7 bases not matched to a gene. Per germline, CDR1 SGHRS and CDR2 YFSETQ. This CDR3 comprises 14 residues. The CDR3 reads CASSSTGGGIEQYF. For the CDR3, the DNA is TGCGCCAGCAGCTCGACAGGGGGAGGGATCGAGCAGTACTTC.

This clonotype was found many times. The chain is built from TRBV20-1 and TRBJ2-7; D gene unclear. V was shortened by 6 bases and J by 6 bases, with 15 bases between the two germline ends. CDR3 length: 12 residues. In germline, CDR1 is DFQATT, CDR2 SNEGSKA (reference sequence). The CDR3 DNA reads as TGCAGTGCGGTTAGAGGTGCGCCCGAGCAGTACTTC. Protein product: CSAVRGAPEQYF.

Points on this clonotype: This clone may be a read error of a much larger clone one base away. In DNA form, the CDR3 reads TGTGCCAGCAGCTTGGTGCGGGAGGGCCTCCGGGAGCAGTACTTC. It encodes CASSLVREGLREQYF. The chain joins TRBV5-5 to TRBJ2-7, with 9 positions matching TRBD2. V shed 0 bases and J 7 bases; nucleotides not matched to a gene: 8. The CDR3 runs to 15 residues. The germline V gene encodes CDR1 SGHKS and CDR2 YYEKEE (reference sequence).

This rearrangement joins TRBV7-2 to TRBJ1-6, with D hard to call. The germline V gene encodes CDR1 SGHTA and CDR2 FQGNSA. CDR3 length: 15 residues. Trimming took 4 bases from V and 5 from J, leaving 12 bases between them. The CDR3, as DNA: TGTGCCAGCAGCTCCGCGTCTCCAAATAATTCACCCCTCCACTTT. It specifies CASSSASPNNSPLHF. The full variable domain, rest sourced from reference TRBV7-2 and TRBJ1-6, is GAGVSQSPSNKVTEKGKDVELRCDPISGHTALYWYRQSLGQGLEFLIYFQGNSAPDKSGLPSDRFSAERTGGSVSTLTIQRTQQEDSAVYLCASSSASPNNSPLHFGNGTRLTVT.

The CDR3 coding sequence is TGCAGCGTTAAGGTCCCAGCCGCAAACATTCAGTACTTC. It codes for CSVKVPAANIQYF. The chain carries TRBV29-1 and TRBJ2-4; D not certain. This CDR3 contains 13 residues. Germline V gene lookup returns CDR1 SQVTM and CDR2 ANQGSEA. V was trimmed by 5 bases and J by 6 bases, leaving 14 bases between them.

The rearrangement joins TRBV28 to TRBJ1-4; D ambiguous. The ends were cut back, 3 bases at V and 1 base at J, with 9 bases in the middle. The CDR3 loop spans 15 amino acids. Germline values: CDR1 MDHEN, CDR2 SYDVKM. CDR3 region: CASSLSSGTNEKLFF. CDR3 sequence (DNA): TGTGCCAGCAGTTTGTCGTCGGGAACTAATGAAAAACTGTTTTTT. The full variable domain, completed using reference TRBV28 and TRBJ1-4, is DVKVTQSSRYLVKRTGEKVFLECVQDMDHENMFWYRQDPGLGLRLIYFSYDVKMKEKGDIPEGYSVSREKKERFSLILESASTNQTSMYLCASSLSSGTNEKLFFGSGTQLSVL.

A word on this clonotype: A much larger clone is a single base away; this may be a read error. Here the CDR3 omits its conserved ending phenylalanine or tryptophan, so a read error is the likely source. The chain carries TRBV18 and TRBJ2-5; 9 bases map to TRBD2. The CDR3 covers 16 residues. The V gene end was trimmed by 2 bases and the J gene end by 4 bases; junction bases not matched to a gene: 8. The germline V gene encodes CDR1 KGHSH and CDR2 LQKENI. The CDR3 sequence is CASSPSSAGGAETQYL. In DNA, the CDR3 is TGTGCCAGCTCACCAAGCTCAGCGGGAGGTGCAGAGACCCAGTACCTC.

In this sample, this clonotype turned up a few times. The chain has TRBV30 and TRBJ2-3; maybe TRBD2 (5 bases). V was clipped by 0 bases and J by 0 bases, with 16 bases between them. Germline CDR1 GTSNPN, CDR2 SVGIG (reference sequence). The CDR3 sequence is 17 residues long. The CDR3 loop is CAWSVDRTDRSTDTQYF. The CDR3 nucleotides read TGTGCCTGGAGTGTAGATAGGACTGACCGTAGCACAGATACGCAGTATTTT.

This clonotype was picked up many times. The chain uses TRBV28 and TRBJ1-2; a weak D match, TRBD1 (5 bases). From germline, CDR1 is MDHEN and CDR2 SYDVKM. Trimming shortened V by 6 bases and J by 4 bases, and 12 bases separated the two germline ends. This CDR3 is built from 13 residues. For the CDR3, the DNA is TGTGCCAGCAGGCCAGGGTTTTCCTATGGCTACACCTTC. This gives the protein CASRPGFSYGYTF.

The chain carries TRBV5-1 and TRBJ2-2, with D uncertain. This CDR3 is built from 16 residues. The V gene lost 0 bases and the J gene lost 2 bases, with 11 bases spanning the gap. Germline V CDR1 and CDR2: SGHRS, YFSETQ. CDR3: CASSLGRNSNTGELFF. CDR3 sequence (DNA): TGCGCCAGCAGCTTGGGGCGGAACAGCAACACCGGGGAGCTGTTTTTT.

V gene TRBV6-1 combines with J gene TRBJ2-2; weak D call: TRBD2 (6 bases). Trimming removed 7 bases from V and 4 bases from J, with 13 bases in between. The CDR3 spans 14 residues. Germline assignment: CDR1 MNHNS and CDR2 SASEGT. CDR3 loop: CASTKGLLTGELFF. The DNA for the CDR3 is TGTGCCAGCACCAAGGGACTCCTCACCGGGGAGCTGTTTTTT.

This clonotype was seen a handful of times. The chain recombines TRBV12-3 or TRBV12-4 with TRBJ1-2; 7 nucleotides agree with TRBD1. Losses at the gene ends were 1 base for V and 8 bases for J; bases not matched to a gene: 10. The CDR3 sequence is 15 residues long. The chain's CDR3 is CASSLGTPGGRGYTF. The CDR3 nucleotides are TGTGCCAGCAGTTTAGGGACACCAGGGGGTCGAGGCTACACCTTC.

This clonotype has more than one count but fewer than ten. This chain uses TRBV20-1 with TRBJ1-3, with TRBD1 matching over 7 bases. The CDR3 contains 15 residues. The germline CDR1 and CDR2 sequences are DFQATT and SNEGSKA (reference sequence). The V segment lost 6 bases and the J segment 4 bases; nucleotides outside the gene matches: 12. CDR3 sequence (DNA): TGCAGTGCAAGGAGACAGGGAAGGACCGGAAACACCATATATTTT. Translated: CSARRQGRTGNTIYF.

The V and J genes are TRBV11-3 and TRBJ2-7, with D unresolved. The CDR3 is made up of 15 amino acids. V gave up 5 bases and J gave up 2 bases, with 16 bases separating them. Germline CDR1 and CDR2: SGHNT and YENEEA. The CDR3 nucleotides are TGTGCCAGCAGCCCCCCCCGGGCAGGTGCCTACGAGCAGTACTTC. Translation: CASSPPRAGAYEQYF.

The table lists this clonotype with a few counts. The V and J genes are TRBV20-1 and TRBJ2-3; 11 bases agree with TRBD2. The ends lost 4 bases at V and 3 bases at J; junction bases unmatched: 6. Per germline, CDR1 DFQATT and CDR2 SNEGSKA (reference sequence). The CDR3 loop spans 15 amino acids. CDR3 residues: CSAITSGSTTDTQYF. CDR3 nucleotides: TGCAGTGCTATAACTAGCGGGAGTACTACAGATACGCAGTATTTT.

This clonotype was seen ten or more times. J is TRBJ2-3 and V is TRBV7-2, with no clear D. The germline V and J ends were trimmed by 2 bases and 4 bases, with 4 bases remaining between them. Looked up from germline, CDR1 is SGHTA and CDR2 is FQGNSA. CDR3 size: 12 residues. Here the CDR3 DNA reads TGTGCCAGCAGCTTACCCCCAGATACGCAGTATTTT. Encoded protein: CASSLPPDTQYF.

The V gene is TRBV5-1, the J gene TRBJ2-1; perhaps TRBD1 as D (5 bases). The germline V gene has CDR1 SGHRS and CDR2 YFSETQ. The CDR3 has 17 amino acids. V lost 0 bases, J lost 0 bases, and 13 bases lay in between. The CDR3 reads CASSLEGKLGSYNEQFF. As DNA, the CDR3 is TGCGCCAGCAGCTTGGAGGGGAAGCTCGGCTCCTACAATGAGCAGTTCTTC.

This chain joins TRBV6-1 and TRBJ1-3; D is uncertain. CDR1 MNHNS and CDR2 SASEGT come from the germline V gene. Trimming left V 7 bases short and J 0 bases short, with 10 bases between. The CDR3 contains 14 residues. The CDR3 region is CASTSRFSGNTIYF. CDR3 nucleotides: TGTGCCAGCACCTCCCGTTTCTCTGGAAACACCATATATTTT.

The sample holds many counts of this clonotype. V and J are TRBV5-1 and TRBJ1-2; unclear D gene. Trimming stripped 0 bases from V and 4 bases from J, with 10 bases between. This CDR3 has 14 residues. The V gene's germline CDR1 is SGHRS and CDR2 YFSETQ. CDR3 sequence reads: CASSLEGSVYGYTF. The CDR3 coding sequence is TGCGCCAGCAGCTTGGAAGGCTCAGTCTATGGCTACACCTTC. Full variable domain (rest looked up from reference TRBV5-1 and TRBJ1-2): KAGVTQTPRYLIKTRGQQVTLSCSPISGHRSVSWYQQTPGQGLQFLFEYFSETQRNKGNFPGRFSGRQFSNSRSEMNVSTLELGDSALYLCASSLEGSVYGYTFGSGTRLTVV.

This clonotype was counted at least ten times. The J gene is TRBJ2-1, the V gene TRBV7-9; D call uncertain. The ends were cut back, 2 bases at V and 10 bases at J, with 9 bases in the middle. The CDR3 is 12 amino acids. From germline, CDR1 is SEHNR and CDR2 FQNEAQ (reference sequence). The CDR3 sequence: CASSLLMREQFF. CDR3 DNA: TGTGCCAGCAGCTTATTGATGAGGGAGCAGTTCTTC.